Listed below are T cell receptor beta chains from one sample, sequenced in a study of blood T cells in healthy people across ages. In TCRdb, the 5' RACE reads were re-called with MiXCR into one record per CDR3 protein. The table lists roughly 1.5 million distinct CDR3 sequences, around 40% of them singletons. The material sequenced was blood. The source is a woman aged 18-35 years in good health. The CDR3 runs from the conserved cysteine through the conserved F or W. Each record gives: D gene, clone size, J gene, V gene, CDR3 DNA, CDR3 protein. A D gene is named only where the DNA matches it firmly. A clone size is listed for some rows: how often the clone was seen (once, few, many), or a class if it is expanded.

D: NA; size: few; J: TRBJ1-2; V: TRBV6-1; DNA: TGTGCCAGCAGTACTCAGGGGTCCTATGGCTACACCTTC; CDR3: CASSTQGSYGYTF
D: NA; size: few; J: TRBJ2-3; V: TRBV20-1; DNA: TGCAGTGCAAAGCAAGAGGGGGACTCCACAGATACGCAGTATTTT; CDR3: CSAKQEGDSTDTQYF
D: NA; size: NA; J: TRBJ2-1; V: TRBV20-1; DNA: TGCAGTGCTAAGCCCGCGAACGCAGGGACCTACAATGAGCAGTTCTTC; CDR3: CSAKPANAGTYNEQFF
D: NA; size: NA; J: TRBJ1-5; V: TRBV11-2; DNA: TGTGCCAGCAGCTTAGATTCGGGGAGGTCAGGCGGGAGGCCCCAGCATTTT; CDR3: CASSLDSGRSGGRPQHF
D: NA; size: few; J: TRBJ2-7; V: TRBV6-2/TRBV6-3; DNA: TGTGCCAGCAGTTATCTGGGTAGGGACTACGAGCAGTACTTC; CDR3: CASSYLGRDYEQYF
D: NA; size: few; J: TRBJ2-1; V: TRBV5-1; DNA: TGCGCCAGCAGCTTGGAGCCCGCCTACAATGAGCAGTTCTTC; CDR3: CASSLEPAYNEQFF
D: TRBD1; size: NA; J: TRBJ1-1; V: TRBV20-1; DNA: TGCAGTGCTAGATATCCGGGACAGGGAGGCCCTGAAGCTTTCTTT; CDR3: CSARYPGQGGPEAFF
D: NA; size: NA; J: TRBJ2-5; V: TRBV12-3/TRBV12-4; DNA: TGTGCCAGCAGTCAAACCCTGGGGGCCGGGGAGACCCAGTACTTC; CDR3: CASSQTLGAGETQYF
D: NA; size: many; J: TRBJ1-2; V: TRBV6-5; DNA: TGTGCCAGCAGTAGCCGACAGTGGGGCTACACCTTC; CDR3: CASSSRQWGYTF
D: NA; size: NA; J: TRBJ2-3; V: TRBV6-5; DNA: TGTGCCAGCAGTTACTCTGGGGGCCTGGATACGCAGTATTTT; CDR3: CASSYSGGLDTQYF
D: NA; size: NA; J: TRBJ1-5; V: TRBV6-1; DNA: TGTGCCAGCAAGGCAGGGACGAGGGGCAATCTGCCCCAGCATTTT; CDR3: CASKAGTRGNLPQHF
D: TRBD2; size: NA; J: TRBJ2-7; V: TRBV4-3; DNA: TGCGCCAGCAGCCAAGACACTAGCGGGGCCTACGAGCAGTACTTC; CDR3: CASSQDTSGAYEQYF
D: TRBD2; size: few; J: TRBJ2-1; V: TRBV5-1; DNA: TGCGCCAGCAGCTTGGATTCGGGGGGGGTTAACAATGAGCAGTTCTTC; CDR3: CASSLDSGGVNNEQFF
D: NA; size: NA; J: TRBJ1-1; V: TRBV29-1; DNA: TGCAGCGGCCACCTTCGTCTGGCAGGGGAGGCTTTCTTT; CDR3: CSGHLRLAGEAFF
D: NA; size: few; J: TRBJ1-2; V: TRBV27; DNA: TGTGCCAGCAGTAAGGGGGGGGGGCTGAGCTATGGCTACACCTTC; CDR3: CASSKGGGLSYGYTF
D: TRBD1; size: NA; J: TRBJ2-1; V: TRBV20-1; DNA: TGCAGTGGCTCCGGGACAGGGGTCTACAATGAGCAGTTCTTC; CDR3: CSGSGTGVYNEQFF
D: TRBD2; size: NA; J: TRBJ2-1; V: TRBV29-1; DNA: TGCAGCGTTGATCCCAGGGCTAGCGGGGGGCCGAATGAGCAGTTCTTC; CDR3: CSVDPRASGGPNEQFF
D: NA; size: few; J: TRBJ2-2; V: TRBV25-1; DNA: TGTGCCAGCAGTGGCCAGGGTAGAGTCGGCACCGGGGAGCTGTTTTTT; CDR3: CASSGQGRVGTGELFF
D: NA; size: NA; J: TRBJ1-1; V: TRBV9; DNA: TGTGTCAGCAGCGTAGGGGGGTCCACTGAAGCTTTCTTT; CDR3: CVSSVGGSTEAFF
D: TRBD1; size: NA; J: TRBJ2-7; V: TRBV13; DNA: TGTGCCAGCAGTCCCGGGACAGGACCCAAACCGTACGAGCAGTACTTC; CDR3: CASSPGTGPKPYEQYF
D: NA; size: NA; J: TRBJ1-4; V: TRBV20-1; DNA: TGCAGTGCTCAACAGGGAAGTGACGAAAAACTGTTTTTT; CDR3: CSAQQGSDEKLFF
D: NA; size: NA; J: TRBJ2-7; V: TRBV15; DNA: TGTGCCACCAGCAGAGCCTCACCTTCGGGGTCCTACGAGCAGTACTTC; CDR3: CATSRASPSGSYEQYF
D: NA; size: NA; J: TRBJ1-5; V: TRBV12-3/TRBV12-4; DNA: TGTGCCAGCAGCTCAGGCCAGGGTGGCAATCAGCCCCAGCATTTT; CDR3: CASSSGQGGNQPQHF
D: NA; size: few; J: TRBJ2-3; V: TRBV20-1; DNA: TGCAGTGCTAGAACTTCCTGGGTGGGGGATACGCAGTATTTT; CDR3: CSARTSWVGDTQYF
D: NA; size: few; J: TRBJ2-1; V: TRBV11-1; DNA: TGTGCCAGCAGCTCCTCAGTTTTCTACAATGAGCAGTTCTTC; CDR3: CASSSSVFYNEQFF
D: NA; size: NA; J: TRBJ1-1; V: TRBV29-1; DNA: TGCAGCGTTGAGAGGTTACTGGGCACTGAAGCTTTCTTT; CDR3: CSVERLLGTEAFF
D: NA; size: once; J: TRBJ1-5; V: TRBV20-1; DNA: TGCAGTGCTAGTGCGTTGGGGGGGCATAGCAATCAGCCCCAGCATTTT; CDR3: CSASALGGHSNQPQHF
D: NA; size: few; J: TRBJ1-1; V: TRBV3-1; DNA: TGTGCCAGCAGCCAAAGATCCCTAAACACTGAAGCTTTCTTT; CDR3: CASSQRSLNTEAFF
D: NA; size: NA; J: TRBJ1-5; V: TRBV5-1; DNA: TGCGCCAGCAGCTTGAACCCCAGAAGCAATCAGCCCCAGCATTTT; CDR3: CASSLNPRSNQPQHF
D: NA; size: NA; J: TRBJ1-1; V: TRBV12-5; DNA: TGTGCTAGTGGCCGGACCCAGATCGAGGCCACTGAAGCTTTCTTT; CDR3: CASGRTQIEATEAFF
D: NA; size: NA; J: TRBJ1-4; V: TRBV5-6; DNA: TGTGCCAGCAGCCTACGAGGGGGTCGGCGTGAAAAACTGTTTTTT; CDR3: CASSLRGGRREKLFF
D: NA; size: NA; J: TRBJ2-7; V: TRBV28; DNA: TGTGCCAGCACTTTGGGCGGCTCCTACGAGCAGTACTTC; CDR3: CASTLGGSYEQYF
D: NA; size: NA; J: TRBJ2-7; V: TRBV12-3/TRBV12-4; DNA: TGTGCCAGCAATGCCGGGGCACCGGGCGAGCAGTACTTC; CDR3: CASNAGAPGEQYF
D: TRBD2; size: NA; J: TRBJ2-3; V: TRBV7-9; DNA: TGTGCCAGCAGCTTACGGCGGGGGGGCCTGGATACGCAGTATTTT; CDR3: CASSLRRGGLDTQYF
D: NA; size: NA; J: TRBJ2-5; V: TRBV20-1; DNA: TGCAGTGCCGTCACTAGTACGACCTACAATGAGCAGTACTTC; CDR3: CSAVTSTTYNEQYF
D: TRBD1; size: few; J: TRBJ2-1; V: TRBV4-3; DNA: TGCGCCAGCAGCCAAGATCGTTCGGGACAGGGGTACAATGAGCAGTTCTTC; CDR3: CASSQDRSGQGYNEQFF
D: NA; size: once; J: TRBJ1-4; V: TRBV9; DNA: TGTGCCAGCAGCCCTAGAGCGCAGTCAGAAGAAAAACTGTTTTTT; CDR3: CASSPRAQSEEKLFF
D: TRBD2; size: few; J: TRBJ2-5; V: TRBV10-3; DNA: TGTGCCATCAGTGCAGCGGGACTCAATCAAGAGAACCAGTACTTC; CDR3: CAISAAGLNQENQYF
D: TRBD2; size: few; J: TRBJ2-1; V: TRBV20-1; DNA: TGCAGTGCTCTGGGCGGGGGGGCTTTTTACAATGAGCAGTTCTTC; CDR3: CSALGGGAFYNEQFF
D: TRBD1; size: once; J: TRBJ1-2; V: TRBV25-1; DNA: TGTGCCAGCAGTGTTGGGACAGAGGGCTATGGCTACACCTTC; CDR3: CASSVGTEGYGYTF
D: NA; size: NA; J: TRBJ1-5; V: TRBV27; DNA: TGTGCCAGCAGTCCCTCGACAGCGAATCAGCCCCAGCATTTT; CDR3: CASSPSTANQPQHF
D: NA; size: NA; J: TRBJ2-3; V: TRBV12-3/TRBV12-4; DNA: TGTGCCAGCAGTGAGGTAACTGCAGATACGCAGTATTTT; CDR3: CASSEVTADTQYF
D: TRBD1; size: NA; J: TRBJ1-1; V: TRBV27; DNA: TGTGCAAGCAGGGGATTACCGGGACAGGGGGACACTGAAGCTTTCTTT; CDR3: CASRGLPGQGDTEAFF
D: TRBD1; size: few; J: TRBJ1-1; V: TRBV29-1; DNA: TGCAGCGTTGAAGCCCAGGGACAGGGCACTGAAGCTTTCTTT; CDR3: CSVEAQGQGTEAFF
D: NA; size: few; J: TRBJ1-1; V: TRBV29-1; DNA: TGCAGCGTTGAAGGTAACGGTGTGAACACTGAAGCTTTCTTT; CDR3: CSVEGNGVNTEAFF
D: NA; size: NA; J: TRBJ2-1; V: TRBV7-9; DNA: TGTGCCAGCGTATGGGACCCCTACAATGAGCAGTTCTTC; CDR3: CASVWDPYNEQFF
D: TRBD2; size: NA; J: TRBJ2-3; V: TRBV7-2; DNA: TGTGCCAGCAGCTTAGCGCGGGGGGGTGGCACAGATACGCAGTATTTT; CDR3: CASSLARGGGTDTQYF
D: TRBD2; size: NA; J: TRBJ2-5; V: TRBV20-1; DNA: TGCAGTGCTCGACTAGCGGGGGGTGCCCAAGAGACCCAGTACTTC; CDR3: CSARLAGGAQETQYF
D: TRBD2; size: NA; J: TRBJ2-2; V: TRBV27; DNA: TGTGCCAGCAGCTCCAAGACTAGCGGGAGTTCGGGCACCGGGGAGCTGTTTTTT; CDR3: CASSSKTSGSSGTGELFF
D: TRBD1; size: NA; J: TRBJ2-3; V: TRBV11-2; DNA: TGTGCCAGCAGCGCCAGGACAGGGTCGAGCGCAGATACGCAGTATTTT; CDR3: CASSARTGSSADTQYF
D: NA; size: NA; J: TRBJ2-2; V: TRBV21-1; DNA: TGTGCCAGCCCCCTCCGAAAAACTGGTCAGGAGTTGGCCGGGGAGCTGTTTTTT; CDR3: CASPLRKTGQELAGELFF
D: NA; size: few; J: TRBJ1-2; V: TRBV3-1; DNA: TGTGCCAGCAGCCAGAAGGGGTCAGGAGGCGGCTACACCTTC; CDR3: CASSQKGSGGGYTF
D: NA; size: NA; J: TRBJ1-5; V: TRBV19; DNA: TGTGCCAGTAGTATGGTAAGCAATCAGCCCCAGCATTTT; CDR3: CASSMVSNQPQHF
D: NA; size: NA; J: TRBJ1-2; V: TRBV30; DNA: TGTGCCTGGAGTAGGCTTTGGGGCTACACCTTC; CDR3: CAWSRLWGYTF